Below are 27 T cell receptor beta chains sequenced from a single sample in a study of T cells in localized non-small cell lung cancer. Produced via immunoSEQ multiplex PCR; TCRdb's table is partial and in-frame only. This sample carries 50,000 to 75,000 clones, about 87% of them seen once, and the ten largest clones take about 20%. The material was peripheral blood, obtained before any cancer treatment. Receptors were obtained from a man aged 35 to 69 with stage I squamous cell lung carcinoma.

The J gene is TRBJ1-3, the V gene TRBV5-6, with 9 bases identical to TRBD1. Trimming took 0 bases from V and 2 from J; bases not matched to a gene: 3. The CDR3 has 16 amino acids. CDR1 is SGHDT and CDR2 is YYEEEE in the germline V gene. CDR3 in amino acids: CASSLGDRVPGNTIYF. The CDR3 DNA sequence: TGTGCCAGCAGCTTGGGGGACAGGGTCCCTGGAAACACCATATATTTT.

The chain carries TRBV21-1 and TRBJ2-2; TRBD1 is taken as the D call from the table, unchecked against the DNA. TRBV21-1 is a listed pseudogene. This CDR3 has 16 residues. CDR3: CASSKPGQLNTGELFF. The CDR3 nucleotides are TGTGCCAGCAGCAAACCGGGACAGTTGAACACCGGGGAGCTGTTTTTT.

CDR3 coding DNA: TGTGCCAGCAGCTTAGGGTCTGGCAGAATCTACGAGCAGTACTTC. It specifies CASSLGSGRIYEQYF. The chain recombines TRBV7-6 with TRBJ2-7; D not certain. CDR3 length: 15 residues. Germline assignment: CDR1 SGHVS and CDR2 FNYEAQ. Trimming removed 1 base from V and 3 bases from J, with 13 bases in between.

This clone was seen more than once but under ten times. V usage is TRBV7-6 and J usage is TRBJ1-3; D remains unclear. Trimming removed 1 base at V and 0 bases at J, with 10 bases between. Germline loops: CDR1 SGHVS, CDR2 FNYEAQ. The CDR3 loop spans 16 amino acids. CDR3 DNA sequence: TGTGCCAGCAGCTTAGGGCAAGCCCGCTCTGGAAACACCATATATTTT. It is translated as CASSLGQARSGNTIYF.

V and J are TRBV6-6 and TRBJ2-7; D gene uncertain. The germline V and J ends were trimmed by 4 bases and 3 bases, with 13 bases remaining between them. Germline V gives CDR1 MNHNY, CDR2 SVGAGI (reference sequence). The CDR3 consists of 14 residues. In DNA, the CDR3 is TGTGCCAGCAGTTCTTCCGGGCCCGACTACGAGCAGTACTTC. This gives the protein CASSSSGPDYEQYF.

J is TRBJ2-3 and V is TRBV27; D may match TRBD1 or TRBD2 (5 bases each). Between the trimmed V and J ends, which lost 3 bases and 3 bases, there was a span of 10 bases. Germline CDR1 reads MNHEY; CDR2 reads SMNVEV (reference sequence). The CDR3 runs 14 residues. CDR3: CASSFLWGTDTQYF. As DNA, the CDR3 is TGTGCCAGCAGTTTCCTCTGGGGGACAGATACGCAGTATTTT.

This clone was seen once. V and J are TRBV4-2 and TRBJ1-4; D perhaps matches TRBD1 (5 bases). The V end was cut by 1 base, the J end by 7 bases, with 7 bases between. Germline values: CDR1 LGHNA, CDR2 YNFKEQ. CDR3 size: 13 residues. The CDR3 region is CASSQGGVEKLFF. CDR3 coding DNA: TGTGCCAGCAGCCAAGGGGGCGTTGAAAAACTGTTTTTT.

This chain uses TRBV19 with TRBJ2-1; D is ambiguous. The V and J ends lost 5 bases and 7 bases respectively, with 9 bases between them. CDR3 size: 12 residues. In germline, CDR1 is LNHDA, CDR2 SQIVND (reference sequence). The CDR3 protein is CASSRFGNEQFF. As DNA, the CDR3 is TGTGCCAGTAGTCGCTTCGGGAATGAGCAGTTCTTC. The whole variable domain, remainder taken from reference TRBV19 and TRBJ2-1, is DGGITQSPKYLFRKEGQNVTLSCEQNLNHDAMYWYRQDPGQGLRLIYYSQIVNDFQKGDIAEGYSVSREKKESFPLTVTSAQKNPTAFYLCASSRFGNEQFFGPGTRLTVL.

This clone was seen just once. The genes are TRBV6-5 and TRBJ2-4; 7 nucleotides match TRBD1. Germline-derived CDR1 and CDR2 are MNHEY and SVGAGI. The CDR3 sequence is 15 residues long. V was clipped by 5 bases and J by 3 bases; unmatched bases: 7. The CDR3 protein is CASSTSRDSKNIQYF. CDR3 nucleotide sequence: TGTGCCAGCAGTACCTCTCGGGACAGCAAAAACATTCAGTACTTC.

The chain carries TRBV7-9 and TRBJ1-6, with a weak D call TRBD1 (5 bases). CDR1 is SEHNR, CDR2 FQNEAQ, per germline (reference sequence). Between the trimmed V and J ends, which lost 5 bases and 9 bases, there was a span of 20 bases. This CDR3 is built from 16 residues. The CDR3 DNA sequence: TGTGCCAGCAGCCCTGGTAGTTACAGGCCGAGTTCACCCCTCCACTTT. Its translation: CASSPGSYRPSSPLHF.

The chain employs TRBV6-6 and TRBJ1-4; D not certain. This CDR3 is 14 amino acids long. V was trimmed by 4 bases and J by 10 bases, leaving 16 bases between them. CDR1 is MNHNY, CDR2 SVGAGI, per germline (reference sequence). CDR3 coding DNA: TGTGCCAGCAGTTCGACGGACTTCGTGGGAAAACTGTTTTTT. Translated: CASSSTDFVGKLFF.

The V call is TRBV23-1, the J call TRBJ2-3, with D perhaps matching TRBD1 (6 bases). TRBV23-1 is an ORF; its function is uncertain. The CDR3 consists of 15 residues. V was clipped by 3 bases and J by 1 base, with 11 bases between them. The CDR3 bases are TGCGCCAGCAGTCAGGGGGCGCTACGCACAGATACGCAGTATTTT. Translation: CASSQGALRTDTQYF.

The V gene is TRBV6-5, the J gene TRBJ1-4; 8 nucleotides agree with TRBD1. After removal of 7 bases from V and 6 bases from J, the junction contained 1 base not matched to a gene. The CDR3 covers 12 residues. CDR1 is MNHEY and CDR2 is SVGAGI in the germline V gene. CDR3 nucleotide sequence: TGTGCCAGCATGACAGGGGATGAAAAACTGTTTTTT. Translation gives CASMTGDEKLFF.

This clone came up a few times. The chain couples TRBV4-3 to TRBJ2-1; 9 bases match TRBD2. The CDR3 contains 15 residues. The junction had 6 bases not matched to a gene; V was cut back by 0 bases and J by 9 bases. CDR1 is LGHNA, CDR2 YSLEER, per germline. The CDR3 DNA is TGCGCCAGCAGCCAAGAGTTAGCGGGAGTGGGTGAGCAGTTCTTC. This codes for CASSQELAGVGEQFF.

J is TRBJ1-3 and V is TRBV30, with TRBD1 as a possible D gene (6 bases). Trimming took off 0 bases at V and 0 bases at J, with 15 bases between the two ends. The CDR3 spans 17 residues. Germline CDR1 GTSNPN, CDR2 SVGIG (reference sequence). The CDR3 here is CAWSVFPRTDSGNTIYF. CDR3 DNA: TGTGCCTGGAGTGTTTTTCCCCGGACAGACTCTGGAAACACCATATATTTT.

The chain employs TRBV9 and TRBJ2-7; D may match TRBD1 or TRBD2 (5 bases each). The CDR3 spans 15 residues. In germline, CDR1 is SGDLS, CDR2 YYNGEE. V was clipped by 4 bases and J by 3 bases, with 17 bases between them. DNA for the CDR3: TGTGCCAGCAGCCCACGCAGGGACCCTTACTACGAGCAGTACTTC. This translates into CASSPRRDPYYEQYF.

This clone was recorded once. In nucleotides, the CDR3 is TGCGCCAGCAGTCAACGGGGACTAGCGGCCTCTTTGGTCTACAATGAGCAGTTCTTC. Translated: CASSQRGLAASLVYNEQFF. J is TRBJ2-1 and V is TRBV23-1; TRBD2 agrees at 11 bases. TRBV23-1 is flagged as an ORF with uncertain function. The CDR3 runs 19 residues. V lost 2 bases and J lost 3; bases outside the gene matches: 12.

This chain connects TRBV20-1 to TRBJ2-7; 9 bases agree with TRBD1. This CDR3 spans 11 amino acids. Trimming at V came to 4 bases and at J to 7 bases, leaving 2 bases not matched to a gene. The germline gives CDR1 DFQATT, CDR2 SNEGSKA (reference sequence). The CDR3 reads CSAKQGAEQYF. The CDR3 coding sequence is TGCAGTGCTAAACAGGGGGCAGAGCAGTACTTC.

This chain links TRBV7-3 with TRBJ2-1; D remains unclear. Trimming cost V 3 bases and J 8 bases, with 14 bases left between them. Germline CDR1 reads SGHTA; CDR2 reads FQGTGA. CDR3 size: 14 residues. CDR3 nucleotide sequence: TGTGCCAGCAGCTTGATGTTTGGCTTTCATGAGCAGTTCTTC. Translating gives CASSLMFGFHEQFF.

This clone has only one observation. This rearrangement joins TRBV2 to TRBJ2-2; D may correspond to TRBD1 or TRBD2 (6 bases each). The ends were cut back, 7 bases at V and 0 bases at J, with 12 bases in the middle. CDR1 is SNHLY, CDR2 FYNNEI, per germline. This CDR3 has 15 residues. The CDR3 loop reads CASTRGTTNTGELFF. CDR3 nucleotides: TGTGCCAGCACCCGCGGGACAACGAACACCGGGGAGCTGTTTTTT.

Notes on this clone: An end of the junction differs from the germline gene, which may be a read error. The chain uses TRBV6-6 and TRBJ2-7, with TRBD1 as a possible D gene (6 bases). Germline values: CDR1 MNHNY, CDR2 SVGAGI (reference sequence). CDR3 size: 14 residues. For the CDR3, the DNA is TGTGCCAGCAGCTTCCCCGGACTGCCTGAGAGGGGGTGCTTC. Its protein is CASSFPGLPERGCF.

The chain has TRBV11-1 and TRBJ2-1; a weak D match, TRBD1 (5 bases). CDR3 size: 15 residues. Germline V gene data show CDR1 as SGHAT and CDR2 as FQDESV (reference sequence). The ends were cut back, 1 base at V and 1 base at J, with 8 bases in the middle. The CDR3 loop is CASSLGQGSYNEQFF. The DNA for the CDR3 is TGTGCCAGCAGCTTAGGGCAGGGTTCCTACAATGAGCAGTTCTTC.

This chain joins TRBV4-3 and TRBJ1-2, with D possibly being TRBD1 (5 bases). V was trimmed by 4 bases and J by 4 bases, leaving 19 bases between them. CDR1 and CDR2 (germline): LGHNA, YSLEER. The CDR3 is made up of 16 amino acids. The CDR3 sequence is CASSLRGAGPIYGYTF. DNA of the CDR3: TGCGCCAGCAGCCTACGAGGGGCAGGGCCTATCTATGGCTACACCTTC.

The chain links TRBV19 to TRBJ2-3; D may correspond to TRBD1 or TRBD2 (6 bases each). This CDR3 region has 15 residues. V lost 7 bases and J 7 bases, leaving 21 bases between the germline ends. In germline, CDR1 is LNHDA, CDR2 SQIVND (reference sequence). The CDR3 loop is CASTSSGGGRNTQYF. For the CDR3, the DNA is TGTGCCAGTACATCCAGCGGAGGGGGTAGGAATACGCAGTATTTT. Using reference TRBV19 and TRBJ2-3 for the parts outside the CDR3, the full variable domain is DGGITQSPKYLFRKEGQNVTLSCEQNLNHDAMYWYRQDPGQGLRLIYYSQIVNDFQKGDIAEGYSVSREKKESFPLTVTSAQKNPTAFYLCASTSSGGGRNTQYFGPGTRLTVL.

This sequence joins TRBV6-5 and TRBJ1-5; D remains ambiguous. The CDR3 length is 16 residues. Between the trimmed V and J ends, which lost 0 bases and 0 bases, there was a span of 9 bases. From germline, CDR1 is MNHEY and CDR2 SVGAGI. CDR3 amino acids: CASSYSWTDSNQPQHF. CDR3 coding DNA: TGTGCCAGCAGTTACTCTTGGACCGATAGCAATCAGCCCCAGCATTTT.

V and J are TRBV27 and TRBJ2-2, with D hard to call. The CDR3 has 18 residues. With 1 base removed from V and 1 base from J, the gap between germline ends came to 16 bases. Germline-derived CDR1 and CDR2 are MNHEY and SMNVEV (reference sequence). The CDR3 coding sequence is TGTGCCAGCAGTTTATACGGGCCCGCGCCTTGGAACACCGGGGAGCTGTTTTTT. Amino acids: CASSLYGPAPWNTGELFF.

The chain has TRBV7-2 and TRBJ2-3; D is undetermined. The V gene's germline CDR1 is SGHTA and CDR2 FQGNSA. V lost 3 bases to trimming and J lost 0 bases, with 7 bases between them. CDR3 length: 14 residues. The CDR3 DNA sequence: TGTGCCAGCAGCTTTGTAACTAGCACAGATACGCAGTATTTT. It yields the protein CASSFVTSTDTQYF.